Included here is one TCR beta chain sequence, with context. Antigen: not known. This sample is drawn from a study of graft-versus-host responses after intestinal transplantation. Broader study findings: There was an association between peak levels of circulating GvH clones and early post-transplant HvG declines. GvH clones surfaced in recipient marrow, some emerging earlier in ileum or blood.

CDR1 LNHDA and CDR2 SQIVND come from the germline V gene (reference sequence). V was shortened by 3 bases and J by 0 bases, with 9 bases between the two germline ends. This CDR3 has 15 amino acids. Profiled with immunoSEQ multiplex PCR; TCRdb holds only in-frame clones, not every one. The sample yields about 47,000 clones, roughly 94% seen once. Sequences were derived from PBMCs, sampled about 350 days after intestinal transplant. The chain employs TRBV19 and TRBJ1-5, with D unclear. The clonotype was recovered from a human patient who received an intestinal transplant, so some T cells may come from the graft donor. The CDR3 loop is CASSIGVNSNQPQHF. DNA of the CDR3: TGTGCCAGTAGTATCGGGGTTAATAGCAATCAGCCCCAGCATTTT.